These 15 T cell receptor delta chains originate from one sample sequenced in a study of Vδ1+ human thymocytes (dated by TCRdb to the late 2010s). Overall results and qualifications from the work: The thymic TRG and TRD repertoires appeared highly polyclonal, with Gaussian CDR3 length distributions, in contrast to the oligoclonal repertoires of peripheral blood.

The sequencing machine was an Illumina MiSeq. RNA extraction was performed with the RNeasy mini kit, and reverse transcription was done with Superscript III. CDR3 amplicons were produced by multiplex PCR using pooled V-gene forward primers and a constant-region reverse primer with Illumina adaptor overhangs. The public reads were reprocessed by TCRdb using CATT, and rows of matching DNA were later combined. The sample includes tens of thousands of delta-chain clones, with about 15% observed a single time. The ten largest clones take up roughly 0.5% of the sample. These receptors lack a known antigen. Sequencing was done on a sample of Vdelta1+ gamma-delta thymocytes from the thymus. The label giving this sample's cell subset or site can be read as: FACS-sorted CD3+ TCRalphabeta- TCRVdelta1+ TCRVdelta2- thymocytes. All receptors come from a boy less than two years old who had congenital heart surgery.

The rearrangement joins TRDV2 to TRDJ1; D is possibly TRDD3 (5 bases). Looked up from germline, CDR1 is GEAIGNYY and CDR2 is EKD. The CDR3 is 18 residues long. Trimming shortened V by 6 bases and J by 2 bases, and 27 bases separated the two germline ends. CDR3 loop: CACRSGRPLGGPTDKLIF. The CDR3 DNA reads TGTGCCTGTAGATCCGGTAGGCCCCTCGGGGGGCCGACCGATAAACTCATCTTT.

This clone was detected a few times. The chain couples TRDV1 to TRDJ1, with TRDD3 matching 9 bases. The CDR3 length is 19 residues. The J segment lost 0 bases and the V segment lost 1 base, leaving 12 bases of the junction unmatched. The germline V gene encodes CDR1 TSWWSYY and CDR2 QGS. The CDR3 spells CALGEPPIKGIRYTDKLIF. The CDR3, as DNA: TGTGCTCTTGGGGAACCACCGATAAAGGGGATACGCTACACCGATAAACTCATCTTT.

This clone was seen a few times. The chain links TRDV1 to TRDJ1; 10 bases agree with TRDD3. CDR3 size: 15 residues. J lost 9 bases, V lost 2 bases, and 9 bases had no gene match. Per germline, CDR1 TSWWSYY and CDR2 QGS. The CDR3 sequence: CALGEIPTGGCELIF. CDR3 coding DNA: TGTGCTCTTGGGGAAATTCCTACTGGGGGATGCGAACTCATCTTT.

The chain has TRDV1 and TRDJ1; no clear D. The germline gives CDR1 TSWWSYY, CDR2 QGS. V was pared by 2 bases and J by 0 bases, with 22 bases between. The CDR3 sequence is 19 residues long. The CDR3 DNA reads TGTGCTCTTGGGGAAGCCGCTTTCCCCAAAGGGACGTACACCGATAAACTCATCTTT. It translates to CALGEAAFPKGTYTDKLIF.

The rearrangement uses TRDV1 and TRDJ1; 12 nucleotides match TRDD3. The V gene's germline CDR1 is TSWWSYY and CDR2 QGS. V was clipped by 1 base and J by 0 bases; unmatched bases: 15. CDR3 length: 21 amino acids. The CDR3 protein is CALGEPFLGWGIRDYTDKLIF. The DNA of the CDR3 is TGTGCTCTTGGGGAACCCTTCCTAGGCTGGGGGATACGTGACTACACCGATAAACTCATCTTT.

Only a few counts were recorded for this clone. The genes are TRDV1 and TRDJ1, with D perhaps matching TRDD2 or TRDD3 (8 bases each). Deletions cut 6 bases from V and 0 bases from J, with 32 bases between. The CDR3 length is 21 residues. CDR1 and CDR2 (germline): TSWWSYY, QGS. Here the CDR3 reads CALGFSSYGLGALLYTDKLIF. CDR3 nucleotides: TGTGCTCTTGGATTTTCTTCCTACGGACTGGGGGCCCTTTTGTACACCGATAAACTCATCTTT.

There are a few counts of this clone. The chain couples TRDV1 to TRDJ1; 11 nucleotides line up with TRDD3. Per germline, CDR1 TSWWSYY and CDR2 QGS. The ends lost 2 bases at V and 3 bases at J; junction bases unmatched: 11. The CDR3 covers 18 residues. CDR3 DNA: TGTGCTCTTGGGGAAAACCTGGACTGGGGGATAAGCCCCGATAAACTCATCTTT. It specifies CALGENLDWGISPDKLIF.

The chain couples TRDV2 to TRDJ1; TRDD3 aligns across 11 bases. CDR1 is GEAIGNYY, CDR2 EKD, per germline. There are 25 residues in the CDR3. After removal of 4 bases from V and 3 bases from J, the junction contained 36 bases not matched to a gene. CDR3 loop: CACEELPTPDWGIRPTNNHADKLIF. CDR3 nucleotide sequence: TGTGCCTGTGAGGAACTTCCTACTCCCGACTGGGGGATAAGACCCACTAATAACCATGCCGATAAACTCATCTTT.

About this clone: This specimen includes other DNA sequences encoding the same CDR3. The chain carries TRDV1 and TRDJ1; 12 bases fit TRDD3. The CDR3 is 19 amino acids. V trimming: 1 base; J trimming: 4 bases; junction bases outside the gene matches: 13. Looked up from germline, CDR1 is TSWWSYY and CDR2 is QGS. CDR3 residues: CALGEPDPLLGDTCDKLIF. CDR3 DNA sequence: TGTGCTCTTGGGGAACCAGACCCTCTACTGGGGGATACATGCGATAAACTCATCTTT.

A few counts support this clone. The junction and the germline gene differ at one end; a read error may be behind it. V and J are TRDV1 and TRDJ1; D is unresolved. In germline, CDR1 is TSWWSYY, CDR2 QGS. The CDR3 extends over 14 amino acids. This CDR3 reads CALGELQGPDKLIF. CDR3 DNA sequence: TGTGCTCTTGGGGAACTTCAGGGTCCCGATAAGCTCATCTTT.

This clone was counted only a few times. The gene calls are TRAV29/DV5 and TRDJ1; possible D gene TRDD3, 5 bases. The CDR3 covers 12 residues. V gave up 4 bases and J gave up 10 bases, with 17 bases separating them. Per the germline V gene, CDR1 is NSMFDY and CDR2 is ISSIKDK. CDR3 nucleotides: TGTGCAGCACTGGGAGTCGCGATAATACTCATCTTT. Its protein product is CAALGVAIILIF.

About this clone: Because the CDR3's place on the DNA is in doubt, the DNA is left out and the CDR3 is given as listed by TCRdb. This chain links TRDV1 with TRDJ1; the table's D call TRDD3 went unverified against the DNA. The CDR3 length is 16 residues, termini included. Germline CDR1 reads TSWWSYY; CDR2 reads QGS. CDR3 sequence reads: CALGKDWGEGSDKLIF.

The J gene is TRDJ1, the V gene TRDV1; 12 bases fit TRDD3. Germline trimming cut 1 base from V and 3 bases from J; bases unmatched to any gene: 12. The CDR3 runs 19 residues. Germline-derived CDR1 and CDR2 are TSWWSYY and QGS. The CDR3 loop reads CALGEPFLSWGIRADKLIF. The CDR3 DNA reads TGTGCTCTTGGGGAACCCTTCCTATCCTGGGGGATACGAGCCGATAAACTCATCTTT.

The V gene is TRDV1, the J gene TRDJ1; the match to TRDD3 covers 9 bases. Germline-derived CDR1 and CDR2 are TSWWSYY and QGS. The CDR3 covers 16 residues. V trimming: 3 bases; J trimming: 7 bases; junction bases outside the gene matches: 12. In DNA, the CDR3 is TGTGCTCTTGGGGATTTACGTTGGGGGATATATCCTAAACTCATCTTT. It is translated as CALGDLRWGIYPKLIF.

The chain joins TRDV1 to TRDJ1; 13 nucleotides agree with TRDD3. The CDR3 has 22 amino acids. Germline lookup yields CDR1 TSWWSYY and CDR2 QGS. With V trimmed by 2 bases and J by 3 bases, 21 bases remained unmatched. CDR3 nucleotide sequence: TGTGCTCTTGGGGAAGGTATCTTGCGGCCAACTGGGGGATACGCAAAGGCCGATAAACTCATCTTT. It specifies CALGEGILRPTGGYAKADKLIF.